These T cell receptor beta chains were read from a single sample in a study of T cells expressing NK-cell markers. TCRdb re-called the 5' RACE reads; one entry per CDR3 protein, DNA not given. Its clone listing holds about 390,000 distinct CDR3 sequences. Sequencing was done on a sample of blood T cells: a sorted CD56 or NKG2C T cell subset, CD4+ or CD8+ T cells, or bulk PBMC T cells (not recorded which). The receptors come from a woman between 45 and 60 years old in good health. Each CDR3 is given with its conserved first and last residue.

J: TRBJ2-4
V: TRBV7-9
CDR3: CASSHTSAKNIQYF

J: TRBJ2-1
V: TRBV19
CDR3: CASRLASAGTTNNEQFF

J: TRBJ1-1
V: TRBV6-7
CDR3: CASRKGDRGFQFTEAFF

J: TRBJ2-1
V: TRBV30
CDR3: CAWSPLGESYNEQFF

J: TRBJ2-3
V: TRBV7-6
CDR3: CASSLAVAGGPQDTQYF

J: TRBJ1-2
V: TRBV6-5
CDR3: CASSSQGLKYGYTF

J: TRBJ2-1
V: TRBV28
CDR3: CASSLRRIRKDEQFF

J: TRBJ2-5
V: TRBV6-6
CDR3: CASRRGLSQETQYF

J: TRBJ2-1
V: TRBV24-1
CDR3: CATSEGGRGNDEQFF

J: TRBJ2-3
V: TRBV5-5
CDR3: CASSLVPRRDTQYF

J: TRBJ1-1
V: TRBV6-5
CDR3: CASSYRGVVGGEAFF

J: TRBJ1-1
V: TRBV27
CDR3: CASSFLSPGQGKTEAFF

J: TRBJ2-4
V: TRBV18
CDR3: CASSPFTTGDIQYF

J: TRBJ2-5
V: TRBV20-1
CDR3: CSAPTGGIGETQYF

J: TRBJ2-3
V: TRBV20-1
CDR3: CSAPTDYTDTQYF

J: TRBJ2-4
V: TRBV6-2/TRBV6-3
CDR3: CATSPRGDIQYF

J: TRBJ1-3
V: TRBV29-1
CDR3: CSVDGGADTIYF

J: TRBJ2-2
V: TRBV6-1
CDR3: CASGTDRAVPGELFF

J: TRBJ2-1
V: TRBV25-1
CDR3: CASSESQMALDGNEQFF

J: TRBJ1-5
V: TRBV24-1
CDR3: CATQGVSSNQPQHF

J: TRBJ2-7
V: TRBV4-1
CDR3: CASSRSSAAYEQYF

J: TRBJ2-3
V: TRBV7-9
CDR3: CASSLSFGGKADTQYF

J: TRBJ2-5
V: TRBV5-5
CDR3: CASSLERGVGTQYF

J: TRBJ1-4
V: TRBV12-3/TRBV12-4
CDR3: CASSPPPYNEKLFF

J: TRBJ2-4
V: TRBV7-9
CDR3: CASSSEGTGAKNIQYF

J: TRBJ1-1
V: TRBV5-4
CDR3: CASSLERGTGLGNTEAFF

J: TRBJ1-5
V: TRBV20-1
CDR3: CSASRGRDSNQPQHF

J: TRBJ2-3
V: TRBV5-1
CDR3: CASSWPGTFTDTQYF

J: TRBJ2-1
V: TRBV20-1
CDR3: CSARGGYGNEQFF

J: TRBJ2-3
V: TRBV29-1
CDR3: CSGMTLVTDTQYF

J: TRBJ2-6
V: TRBV7-9
CDR3: CASSGPRGANVLTF

J: TRBJ1-1
V: TRBV4-1
CDR3: CASSQDLGTEAFF

J: TRBJ2-7
V: TRBV25-1
CDR3: CASSDGFYEQYF

J: TRBJ2-1
V: TRBV12-3/TRBV12-4
CDR3: CASTVGGLVGEQFF

J: TRBJ1-1
V: TRBV7-8
CDR3: CASSLGGGWEAFF

J: TRBJ2-1
V: TRBV5-1
CDR3: CASSRSGEGFNEQFF